The clone carrying this T cell receptor (beta chain) was detected ten times or more. TCR beta CDR3 region amplification was performed from RNA transcripts. When the TCR CDR3 underwent first-round RT-PCR, the HTBI primer set was used. Via MiXCR, TCRdb re-called the multiplex PCR reads, giving one row per CDR3 protein. The data hold around 420,000 distinct CDR3 sequences, with roughly 13% observed a single time. These data are taken from a study of T cells in Graves' hyperthyroidism and ophthalmopathy. V gave up 5 bases and J gave up 1 base, with 14 bases separating them. In germline, CDR1 is SGHAT, CDR2 FQNNGV. The CDR3 length is 15 residues.

The rearrangement joins TRBV11-2 to TRBJ1-2; D unresolved. This TCR came from a woman aged 18 to 35 with Graves' hyperthyroidism. The sequenced sample consisted of blood. CDR3 residues: CASSPTHSNNYGYTF. Written as DNA, the CDR3 is TGTGCCAGCAGCCCCACACATTCAAATAACTATGGCTACACCTTC.